Shown below are 28 T cell receptor beta chains from a single sample sequenced in a study of blood T cell repertoires in COVID-19. The method was immunoSEQ multiplex PCR; TCRdb's version includes in-frame clones alone and lacks a portion of them. The sample yields about 110,000 clones, 70% to 85% seen once. Material: peripheral blood. These receptors came from a woman aged 40 to 50 with acute or convalescent COVID-19.

This clone came up a few times. V gene TRBV2 combines with J gene TRBJ2-7; TRBD2 is a possible D gene (6 bases). The CDR3 has 14 residues. Trimming pared 4 bases from V and 5 bases from J, leaving 15 bases between. Germline-derived CDR1 and CDR2 are SNHLY and FYNNEI. CDR3 residues: CASSVRGSSNEQYF. For the CDR3, the DNA is TGTGCCAGCAGTGTACGGGGGTCTAGCAACGAGCAGTACTTC.

This clone occurred a few times. The chain employs TRBV5-6 and TRBJ1-2; 10 bases are shared with TRBD1. V was clipped by 0 bases and J by 7 bases; unmatched bases: 6. The CDR3 contains 15 residues. Germline lookup yields CDR1 SGHDT and CDR2 YYEEEE. CDR3 region: CASSLEATGGRGYTF. The CDR3 DNA is TGTGCCAGCAGCTTGGAAGCGACAGGGGGCCGTGGCTACACCTTC.

V usage is TRBV7-9 and J usage is TRBJ1-4; TRBD1 aligns across 10 bases. The J segment lost 2 bases and the V segment lost 5 bases, leaving 5 bases of the junction unmatched. This CDR3 region has 16 residues. The V gene's germline CDR1 is SEHNR and CDR2 FQNEAQ (reference sequence). CDR3 residues: CASSVWTGGTNEKLFF. CDR3 DNA: TGTGCCAGCAGCGTATGGACAGGGGGGACTAATGAAAAACTGTTTTTT.

The genes are TRBV24-1 and TRBJ2-7; 8 nucleotides match TRBD1. The CDR3 loop spans 15 amino acids. CDR1 is KGHDR and CDR2 is SFDVKD in the germline V gene. Unmatched junction bases numbered 6, after V lost 4 bases and J lost 2 bases. CDR3 DNA sequence: TGTGCCACCAGTGACCAGACAGGGGACCCCTACGAGCAGTACTTC. It specifies CATSDQTGDPYEQYF.

The V and J genes are TRBV2 and TRBJ2-7; TRBD1 aligns across 10 bases. Losses at the gene ends were 8 bases for V and 5 bases for J; bases not matched to a gene: 3. Germline V gene sequence: CDR1 SNHLY, CDR2 FYNNEI. The CDR3 sequence is 12 residues long. Here the CDR3 reads CASRDRGDEQYF. DNA of the CDR3: TGTGCCAGCCGGGACAGGGGTGACGAGCAGTACTTC.

The chain joins TRBV9 to TRBJ1-2; D unresolved. The CDR3 length is 13 residues. Germline assignment: CDR1 SGDLS and CDR2 YYNGEE. Trimming pared 4 bases from V and 3 bases from J, leaving 10 bases between. In DNA form, the CDR3 reads TGTGCCAGCAGCCAAAACCGGGACTATGGCTACACCTTC. This translates into CASSQNRDYGYTF. The entire variable domain, with the rest obtained from reference TRBV9 and TRBJ1-2, is as follows: DSGVTQTPKHLITATGQRVTLRCSPRSGDLSVYWYQQSLDQGLQFLIQYYNGEERAKGNILERFSAQQFPDLHSELNLSSLELGDSALYFCASSQNRDYGYTFGSGTRLTVV.

The chain recombines TRBV3-1 (or the pseudogene TRBV3-2) with TRBJ2-1; 8 bases align to TRBD2. Germline V gives CDR1 LGHDT, CDR2 YNNKEL (reference sequence). The junction had 2 bases not matched to a gene; V was cut back by 4 bases and J by 3 bases. The CDR3 contains 14 residues. The CDR3 region has the DNA TGTGCCAGCAGCCTGGCGGGGGGCTACAATGAGCAGTTCTTC. Amino acids: CASSLAGGYNEQFF.

V and J are TRBV5-5 and TRBJ2-2, with a tentative D call TRBD2 (6 bases). Germline V lookup: CDR1 SGHKS, CDR2 YYEKEE (reference sequence). The CDR3 is 15 residues long. The V end lost 5 bases, the J end lost 4 bases, and 15 bases lay between the germline ends. CDR3 amino acids: CASRLTGLTTGELFF. The CDR3 DNA reads TGTGCCAGCAGATTAACGGGACTGACCACCGGGGAGCTGTTTTTT.

This clone was observed a few times. The rearrangement links TRBV30 to TRBJ1-3; D not resolved. V was trimmed by 5 bases and J by 4 bases, leaving 9 bases between them. The CDR3 has 12 amino acids. In germline, CDR1 is GTSNPN, CDR2 SVGIG (reference sequence). CDR3 loop: CAWRLSGNTIYF. The CDR3 nucleotides are TGTGCCTGGCGTTTGTCGGGAAACACCATATATTTT.

The V gene is TRBV15, the J gene TRBJ1-2, with D tentatively TRBD1 (6 bases). This CDR3 is built from 13 residues. The germline gives CDR1 LNHNV, CDR2 YYDKDF (reference sequence). V was trimmed by 5 bases and J by 4 bases, leaving 11 bases between them. The CDR3 spells CATSPGHSYGYTF. The DNA for the CDR3 is TGTGCCACCAGCCCGGGACATAGCTATGGCTACACCTTC.

This chain joins TRBV10-1 and TRBJ2-2; D may be TRBD1 (6 bases). In germline, CDR1 is WNHNN, CDR2 SYGVQD (reference sequence). The CDR3 is 18 amino acids. The V and J ends lost 4 bases and 3 bases respectively, with 21 bases between them. The CDR3 reads CASSAQTGVGKHTGELFF. In DNA form, the CDR3 reads TGCGCCAGCAGTGCCCAGACAGGCGTCGGGAAACACACCGGGGAGCTGTTTTTT.

This clone showed up just a few times. This CDR3 is CASSQSTGSREQYF. CDR3 sequence (DNA): TGCGCCAGCAGCCAAAGCACGGGTAGTCGCGAGCAGTACTTC. The chain employs TRBV4-3 and TRBJ2-7, with D unclear. Trimming pared 2 bases from V and 6 bases from J, leaving 14 bases between. Germline loops: CDR1 LGHNA, CDR2 YSLEER. The CDR3 runs to 14 residues.

The chain combines TRBV6-5 with TRBJ1-2; 8 positions agree with TRBD1. There are 14 residues in the CDR3. CDR1 is MNHEY and CDR2 is SVGAGI in the germline V gene. V was pared by 7 bases and J by 5 bases, with 9 bases of the junction left unmatched. The CDR3 DNA is TGTGCCAGCACTAATCCCGGACAGGGTTATGGCTACACCTTC. This codes for CASTNPGQGYGYTF.

This clone was recorded a few times. The chain couples TRBV19 to TRBJ1-1, with a tentative D call TRBD1 (5 bases). CDR3 size: 13 residues. Germline V lookup: CDR1 LNHDA, CDR2 SQIVND (reference sequence). The ends were cut back, 6 bases at V and 1 base at J, with 9 bases in the middle. CDR3 protein: CASSREGNTEAFF. CDR3 bases: TGTGCCAGTAGCAGGGAGGGGAACACTGAAGCTTTCTTT.

The rearrangement joins TRBV6-5 to TRBJ2-2, with TRBD2 matching over 13 bases. V lost 4 bases and J lost 6; bases outside the gene matches: 5. The CDR3 has 16 amino acids. CDR1 and CDR2 (germline): MNHEY, SVGAGI. CDR3: CASSFTSGGAAGELFF. The CDR3 nucleotides are TGTGCCAGCAGTTTTACTAGCGGGGGGGCGGCCGGGGAGCTGTTTTTT.

This chain connects TRBV3-1 (or the pseudogene TRBV3-2) to TRBJ2-3; possible D gene TRBD1, 6 bases. Trimming stripped 3 bases from V and 11 bases from J, with 12 bases between. CDR3 size: 12 residues. Germline CDR1 is LGHDT and CDR2 is YNNKEL (reference sequence). The CDR3 sequence: CASSQGTTGQYF. The CDR3, as DNA: TGTGCCAGCAGCCAGGGGACAACGGGGCAGTATTTT.

The chain uses TRBV7-2 and TRBJ1-5; possibly TRBD1 for D (6 bases). V lost 4 bases and J lost 10, with 17 bases in between. There are 14 residues in the CDR3. Germline lookup yields CDR1 SGHTA and CDR2 FQGNSA. The CDR3 DNA sequence: TGTGCCAGCAGCTCGGCTCAGGGCAGGGGACCCCAGCATTTT. This translates into CASSSAQGRGPQHF.

The V call is TRBV5-1, the J call TRBJ2-3; 7 nucleotides align to TRBD1. V trimming: 4 bases; J trimming: 1 base; junction bases outside the gene matches: 3. CDR1 is SGHRS and CDR2 is YFSETQ in the germline V gene. This CDR3 has 14 residues. CDR3 in DNA: TGCGCCAGCAGCGGAGGACAGGGCACAGATACGCAGTATTTT. The encoded protein is CASSGGQGTDTQYF. The full variable domain, with the rest looked up from reference TRBV5-1 and TRBJ2-3, is KAGVTQTPRYLIKTRGQQVTLSCSPISGHRSVSWYQQTPGQGLQFLFEYFSETQRNKGNFPGRFSGRQFSNSRSEMNVSTLELGDSALYLCASSGGQGTDTQYFGPGTRLTVL.

This clone was observed a handful of times. The chain links TRBV7-2 to TRBJ1-1, with D possibly being TRBD1 (6 bases). CDR1 and CDR2 from the germline V gene are SGHTA and FQGNSA. This CDR3 contains 17 residues. The germline V and J ends were trimmed by 0 bases and 4 bases, with 18 bases remaining between them. This CDR3 reads CASSLARWKGVFTEAFF. The CDR3 DNA reads as TGTGCCAGCAGCTTAGCGCGTTGGAAGGGGGTGTTCACTGAAGCTTTCTTT. The full variable domain, completed using reference TRBV7-2 and TRBJ1-1, is GAGVSQSPSNKVTEKGKDVELRCDPISGHTALYWYRQSLGQGLEFLIYFQGNSAPDKSGLPSDRFSAERTGGSVSTLTIQRTQQEDSAVYLCASSLARWKGVFTEAFFGQGTRLTVV.

This clone was seen a single time. The rearrangement links TRBV7-9 to TRBJ2-2, with TRBD1 matching 7 bases. Germline-derived CDR1 and CDR2 are SEHNR and FQNEAQ (reference sequence). V lost 8 bases and J lost 0; bases outside the gene matches: 3. CDR3 size: 14 residues. This CDR3 reads CASLGQTNTGELFF. DNA of the CDR3: TGTGCCAGCCTGGGACAGACGAACACCGGGGAGCTGTTTTTT.

In DNA form, the CDR3 reads TGTGCCAGCAGCGCAAGGACTAGCGGGGGGTGGGAGACCCAGTACTTC. Translation gives CASSARTSGGWETQYF. The gene calls are TRBV7-8 and TRBJ2-5; 14 nucleotides agree with TRBD2. The CDR3 totals 16 residues. V was clipped by 5 bases and J by 5 bases; unmatched bases: 7. The germline V gene has CDR1 SGHVS and CDR2 FQNEAQ.

In this sample, this clone turned up once. The chain employs TRBV5-1 and TRBJ1-1; possible D gene TRBD1, 6 bases. The V gene's germline CDR1 is SGHRS and CDR2 YFSETQ. This CDR3 has 15 residues. Trimming removed 6 bases at V and 4 bases at J, with 19 bases between. The CDR3 nucleotides read TGCGCCAGCACCGAGGGGGGGACGGTGGGCACTGAAGCTTTCTTT. It codes for CASTEGGTVGTEAFF.

The chain has TRBV5-1 and TRBJ1-1; TRBD1 aligns across 8 bases. Germline CDR1 is SGHRS and CDR2 is YFSETQ. The CDR3 runs to 15 residues. Trimming took 2 bases from V and 2 from J; bases not matched to a gene: 5. The chain's CDR3 is CASSLQGGSNTEAFF. In nucleotides, the CDR3 is TGCGCCAGCAGCTTACAGGGGGGAAGTAACACTGAAGCTTTCTTT.

This clone appeared a few times. The chain uses TRBV7-2 and TRBJ2-5; 8 bases fit TRBD1. CDR1 SGHTA and CDR2 FQGNSA come from the germline V gene. This CDR3 contains 15 residues. The V gene end was trimmed by 5 bases and the J gene end by 5 bases; junction bases not matched to a gene: 10. The CDR3 is CASSLRTGTSETQYF. As DNA, the CDR3 is TGTGCCAGCAGCCTCCGGACAGGGACCTCGGAGACCCAGTACTTC.

V usage is TRBV10-3 and J usage is TRBJ2-3; 8 bases agree with TRBD1. Germline V gene data show CDR1 as ENHRY and CDR2 as SYGVKD. With 0 bases clipped from V and 1 base from J, the junction kept 0 bases outside the gene matches. This CDR3 comprises 15 residues. The CDR3 region is CAISESGQGTDTQYF. The CDR3 DNA is TGTGCCATCAGTGAGTCGGGACAGGGCACAGATACGCAGTATTTT.

The chain links TRBV10-1 to TRBJ2-2; 8 nucleotides line up with TRBD2. The CDR3 covers 16 residues. The germline V gene has CDR1 WNHNN and CDR2 SYGVQD (reference sequence). The ends lost 10 bases at V and 6 bases at J; junction bases unmatched: 16. CDR3 coding DNA: TGCGCCACGCAGGATCCGGGGGGGCCCGTTGCCGGGGAGCTGTTTTTT. Its translation: CATQDPGGPVAGELFF.

The J gene is TRBJ2-3, the V gene TRBV29-1, with D possibly matching TRBD2 (7 bases). Looked up from germline, CDR1 is SQVTM and CDR2 is ANQGSEA. The germline V and J ends were trimmed by 5 bases and 0 bases, with 15 bases remaining between them. The CDR3 runs 15 residues. The CDR3 DNA sequence: TGCAGCGTTAATAGGGGGGGGGTAAGCACAGATACGCAGTATTTT. Protein product: CSVNRGGVSTDTQYF.

The sample holds many counts of this clone. The chain has TRBV4-1 and TRBJ2-2; 7 nucleotides agree with TRBD1. The CDR3 runs 17 residues. Unmatched junction bases numbered 6, after V lost 2 bases and J lost 0 bases. CDR1 and CDR2 from the germline V gene are MGHRA and YSYEKL. The CDR3 DNA follows: TGCGCCAGCAGCCAACCACAGGGGACGACGAACACCGGGGAGCTGTTTTTT. This encodes CASSQPQGTTNTGELFF.